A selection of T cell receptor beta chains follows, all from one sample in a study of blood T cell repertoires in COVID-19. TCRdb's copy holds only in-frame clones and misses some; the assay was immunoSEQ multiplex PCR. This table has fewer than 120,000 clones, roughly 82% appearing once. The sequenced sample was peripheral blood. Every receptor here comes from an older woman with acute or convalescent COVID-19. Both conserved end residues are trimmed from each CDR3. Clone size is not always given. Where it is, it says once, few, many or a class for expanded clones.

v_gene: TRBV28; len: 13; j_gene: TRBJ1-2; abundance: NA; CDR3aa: ASSPTLGQGFGYT
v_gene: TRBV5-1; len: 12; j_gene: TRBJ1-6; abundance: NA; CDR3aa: ASSLGDGNSPLH
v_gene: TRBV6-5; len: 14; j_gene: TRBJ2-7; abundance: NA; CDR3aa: ASSYGGRGSFDEQY
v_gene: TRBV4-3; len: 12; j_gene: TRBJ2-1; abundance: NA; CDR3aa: ASSQGILGDEQF
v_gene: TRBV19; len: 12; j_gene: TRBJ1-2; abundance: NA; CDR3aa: ASRSLDRNYGYT
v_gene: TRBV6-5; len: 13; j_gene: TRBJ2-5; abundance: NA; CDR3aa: ASSTQRGKRETQY
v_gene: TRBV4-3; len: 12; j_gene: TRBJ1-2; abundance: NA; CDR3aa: ASSQGQARYGYT
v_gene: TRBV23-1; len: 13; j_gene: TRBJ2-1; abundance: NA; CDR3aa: ASSPGGQVYNEQF
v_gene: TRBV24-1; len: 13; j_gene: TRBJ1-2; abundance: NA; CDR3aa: ATSDGEVPNYGYT
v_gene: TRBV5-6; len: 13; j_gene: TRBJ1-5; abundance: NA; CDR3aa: ASSLGVQGDQPQH
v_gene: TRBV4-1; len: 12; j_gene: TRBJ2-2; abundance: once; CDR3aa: ASSQAVTTGELF
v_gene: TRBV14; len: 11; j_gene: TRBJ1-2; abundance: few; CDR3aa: ASSQVGNYGYT
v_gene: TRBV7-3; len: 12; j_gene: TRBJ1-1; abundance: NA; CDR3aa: ASSPAGQGTEAF
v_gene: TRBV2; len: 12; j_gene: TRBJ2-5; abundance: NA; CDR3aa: ASSGDRGLETQY
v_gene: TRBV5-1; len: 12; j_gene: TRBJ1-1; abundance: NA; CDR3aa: ASSLGGGNTEAF
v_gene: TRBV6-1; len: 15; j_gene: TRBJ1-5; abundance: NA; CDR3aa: ASSGTTGVGNEQPQH
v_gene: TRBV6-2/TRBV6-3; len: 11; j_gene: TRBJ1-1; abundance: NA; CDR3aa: ASSPTDGGRAF
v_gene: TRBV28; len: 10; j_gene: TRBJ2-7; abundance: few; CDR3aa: ASSSGTYEQY
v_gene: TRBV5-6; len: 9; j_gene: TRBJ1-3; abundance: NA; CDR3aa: ASSLRDNIY
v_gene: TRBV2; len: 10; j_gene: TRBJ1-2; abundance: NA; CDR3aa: ASTGLDRDDT
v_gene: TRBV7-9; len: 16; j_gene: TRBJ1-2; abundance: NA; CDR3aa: ASSLGLGQGAPNYGYT
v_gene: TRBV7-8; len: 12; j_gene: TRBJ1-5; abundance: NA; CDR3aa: ASSKTGPDQPQH
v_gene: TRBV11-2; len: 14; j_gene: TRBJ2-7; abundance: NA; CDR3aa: ASSPPRGSSSYEQY
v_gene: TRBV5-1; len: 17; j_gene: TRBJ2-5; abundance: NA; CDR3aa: ASNTHSGGPNRWEETQY
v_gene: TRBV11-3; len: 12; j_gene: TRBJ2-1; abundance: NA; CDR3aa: ASSPLAGENEQF
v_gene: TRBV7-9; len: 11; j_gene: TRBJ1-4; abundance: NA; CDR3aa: ASSGTVNEKLF
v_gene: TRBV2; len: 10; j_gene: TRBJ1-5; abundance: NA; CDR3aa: ASSDGAQPQH
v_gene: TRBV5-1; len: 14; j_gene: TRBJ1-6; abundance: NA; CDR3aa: ASSLVPGTANSPLH
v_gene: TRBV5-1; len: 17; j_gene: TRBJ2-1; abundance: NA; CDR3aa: ASSSGTGGSLSSYNEQF
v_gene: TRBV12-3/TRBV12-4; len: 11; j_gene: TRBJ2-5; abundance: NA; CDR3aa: ASSLGPQETQY
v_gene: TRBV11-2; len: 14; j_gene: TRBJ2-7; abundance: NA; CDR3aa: ASSLDLVPPRHEQY
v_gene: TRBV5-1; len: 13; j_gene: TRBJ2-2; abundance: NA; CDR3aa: ASSSSGGATGELF
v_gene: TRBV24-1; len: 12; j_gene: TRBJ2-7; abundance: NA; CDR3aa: ATSEGGTSREQY
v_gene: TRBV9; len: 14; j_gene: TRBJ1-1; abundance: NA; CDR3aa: ASSAAGDRGIAEAF
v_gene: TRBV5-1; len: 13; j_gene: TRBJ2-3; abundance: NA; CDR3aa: ASSFVDSSTDTQY
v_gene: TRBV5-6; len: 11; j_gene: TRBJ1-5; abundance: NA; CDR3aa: ASSPRAGQPQH
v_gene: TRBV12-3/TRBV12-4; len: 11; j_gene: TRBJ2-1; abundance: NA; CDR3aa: ASSFGEINEQF
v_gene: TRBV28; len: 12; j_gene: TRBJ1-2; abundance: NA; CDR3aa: ASSIAGINYGYT
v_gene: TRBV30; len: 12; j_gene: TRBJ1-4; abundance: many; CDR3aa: AWSANSGGEKLF
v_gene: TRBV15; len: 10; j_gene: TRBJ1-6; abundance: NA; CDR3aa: ATGRYNSPLH
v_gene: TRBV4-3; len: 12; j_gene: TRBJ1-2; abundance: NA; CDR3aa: ASSQTGTNYGYT
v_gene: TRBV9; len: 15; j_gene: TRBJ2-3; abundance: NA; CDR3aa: ASSVGSWGRDTDTQY
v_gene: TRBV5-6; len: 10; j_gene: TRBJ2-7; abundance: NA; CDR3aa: ASSWGGSEQY
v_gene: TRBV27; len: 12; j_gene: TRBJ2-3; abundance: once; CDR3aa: ASSSRGRTDTQY
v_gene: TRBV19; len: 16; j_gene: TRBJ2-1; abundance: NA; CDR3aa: ASSTSSGGPSSYNEQF
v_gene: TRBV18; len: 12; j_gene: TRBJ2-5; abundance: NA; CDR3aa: ASSPPTGVETQY
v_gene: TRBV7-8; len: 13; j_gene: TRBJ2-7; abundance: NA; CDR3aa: ASSPGTGGRYEQY
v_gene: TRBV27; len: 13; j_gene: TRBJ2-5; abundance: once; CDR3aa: ASSLEGVEQETQY
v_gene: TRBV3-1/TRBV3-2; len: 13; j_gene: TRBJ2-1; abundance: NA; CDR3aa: ASSQFLAGGHEQF
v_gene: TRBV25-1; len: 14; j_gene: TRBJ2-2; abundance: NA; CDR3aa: ASSELSGGNTGELF
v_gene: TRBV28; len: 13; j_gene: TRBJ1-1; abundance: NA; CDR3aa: ASSPTAEVNTEAF